This T cell receptor (beta chain) was observed in a study of cytomegalovirus exposure and HLA in healthy donors. At the level of the study: Early released data had about 85 million unique TCRs, all coming from HLA-typed donors. Study-wide results and caveats: Among the CMV-associated chains, three were confirmed in vitro as specific for CMV antigens. The productive fraction for most TCR beta V segments was about 87% or about 30% in an earlier analysis. Many donors carried some public TCRs, although rarity characterized most TCR sequences.

It was with 60 Vbeta and 13 Jbeta primers that the PCR ran. Generated by immunoSEQ multiplex PCR, the TCRdb table keeps only in-frame clones and is missing some. The sample holds some 150,000 clones; about two thirds are singletons and the top ten take roughly 2%. Of note for this clone: The antigen remains undetermined.

The sample taken for sequencing was PBMCs. The clonotype originates from a woman aged 55 to 70 in good health and CMV-seropositive.

CDR3 amino acids: CASSPGQGLEKLFF. The CDR3 nucleotides are TGCGCCAGCAGCCCGGGACAGGGTTTGGAAAAACTGTTTTTT. The genes are TRBV5-1 and TRBJ1-4; 9 bases map to TRBD1. The CDR3 is made up of 14 amino acids. V gave up 4 bases and J gave up 8 bases; unmatched junction bases: 6. In germline, CDR1 is SGHRS, CDR2 YFSETQ.